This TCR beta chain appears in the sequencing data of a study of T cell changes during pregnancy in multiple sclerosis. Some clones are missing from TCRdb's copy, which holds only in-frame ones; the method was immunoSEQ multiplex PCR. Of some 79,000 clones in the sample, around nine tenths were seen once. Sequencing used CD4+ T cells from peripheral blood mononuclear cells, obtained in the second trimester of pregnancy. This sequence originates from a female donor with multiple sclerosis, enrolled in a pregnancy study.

Here the CDR3 reads CASRARGGAGGLAFF. Written as DNA, the CDR3 is TGTGCCAGCAGGGCCCGCGGGGGCGCGGGTGGTTTGGCTTTCTTT. The chain is built from TRBV27 and TRBJ1-1; the D gene is possibly TRBD1 (6 bases). Trimming shortened V by 6 bases and J by 11 bases, and 25 bases separated the two germline ends. The CDR3 covers 15 residues. Germline lookup yields CDR1 MNHEY and CDR2 SMNVEV (reference sequence).